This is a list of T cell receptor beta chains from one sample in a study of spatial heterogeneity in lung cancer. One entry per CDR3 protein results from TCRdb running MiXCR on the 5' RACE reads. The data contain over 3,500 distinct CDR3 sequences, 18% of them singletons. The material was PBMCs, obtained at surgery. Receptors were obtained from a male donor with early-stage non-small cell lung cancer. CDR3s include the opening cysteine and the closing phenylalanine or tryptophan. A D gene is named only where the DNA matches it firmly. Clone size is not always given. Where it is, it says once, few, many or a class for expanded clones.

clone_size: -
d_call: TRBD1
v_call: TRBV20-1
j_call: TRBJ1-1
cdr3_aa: CSANRQGRTEAFF
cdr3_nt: TGCAGTGCTAACAGACAGGGACGGACTGAAGCTTTCTTT

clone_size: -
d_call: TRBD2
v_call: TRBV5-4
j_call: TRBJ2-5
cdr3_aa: CASSRTSGGVETQYF
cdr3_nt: TGTGCCAGCAGCCGTACTAGCGGTGGAGTAGAGACCCAGTACTTC

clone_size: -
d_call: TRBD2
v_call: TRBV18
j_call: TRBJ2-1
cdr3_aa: CASSPGTSSYNEQFF
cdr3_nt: TGTGCCAGCTCTCCCGGGACTAGCTCCTACAATGAGCAGTTCTTC

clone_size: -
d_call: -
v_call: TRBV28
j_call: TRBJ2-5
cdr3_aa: CASSLSPGRNWGRETQYF
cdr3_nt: TGTGCCAGCAGTTTAAGCCCCGGACGGAACTGGGGCCGAGAGACCCAGTACTTC

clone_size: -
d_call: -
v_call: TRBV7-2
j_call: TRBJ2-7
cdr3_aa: CASTSPAGARAEQYF
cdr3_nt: TGTGCCAGCACAAGCCCCGCGGGTGCTCGGGCCGAGCAGTACTTC

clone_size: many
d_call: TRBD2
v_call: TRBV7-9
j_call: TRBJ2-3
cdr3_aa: CASSSREGGGTDTQYF
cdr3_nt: TGTGCCAGCAGTTCGAGGGAGGGTGGGGGCACAGATACGCAGTATTTT

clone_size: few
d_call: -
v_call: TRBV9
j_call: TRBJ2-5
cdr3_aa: CASSVGISPETQYF
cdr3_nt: TGTGCCAGCAGCGTGGGGATCTCGCCGGAGACCCAGTACTTC

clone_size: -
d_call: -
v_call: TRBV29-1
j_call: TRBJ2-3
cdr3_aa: CSVAQGGTDTQYF
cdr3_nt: TGCAGCGTTGCCCAGGGTGGTACAGATACGCAGTATTTT

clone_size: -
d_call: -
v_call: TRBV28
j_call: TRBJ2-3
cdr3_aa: CASRMDLYTDTQYF
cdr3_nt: TGTGCCAGCAGAATGGACCTTTACACAGATACGCAGTATTTT

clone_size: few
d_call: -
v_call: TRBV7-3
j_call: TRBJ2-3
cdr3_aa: CASSPGSADTQYF
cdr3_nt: TGTGCCAGCAGCCCCGGGTCGGCGGATACGCAGTATTTT

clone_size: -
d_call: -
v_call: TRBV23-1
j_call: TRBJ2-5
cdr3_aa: CASSRHPRAPRGTQYF
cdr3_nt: TGCGCCAGCAGTCGACACCCCCGGGCCCCTCGGGGGACCCAGTACTTC

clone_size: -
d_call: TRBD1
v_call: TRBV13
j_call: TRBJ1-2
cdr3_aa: CASSRDRGRAYGYTF
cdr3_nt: TGTGCCAGCAGCCGAGACAGGGGGCGCGCTTATGGCTACACCTTC

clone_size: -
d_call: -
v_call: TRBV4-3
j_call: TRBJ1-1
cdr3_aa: CASSQDLWGGRTEAFF
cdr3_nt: TGCGCCAGCAGCCAAGATCTTTGGGGAGGGAGGACTGAAGCTTTCTTT

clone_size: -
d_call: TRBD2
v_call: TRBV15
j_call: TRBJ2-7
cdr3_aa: CATSSLDGGFYEQYF
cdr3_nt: TGTGCCACCAGCAGCCTGGACGGGGGGTTCTACGAGCAGTACTTC

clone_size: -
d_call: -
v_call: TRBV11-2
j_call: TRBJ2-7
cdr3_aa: CASTFPGPRDEQYF
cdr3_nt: TGTGCCAGCACCTTCCCGGGACCGCGAGACGAGCAGTACTTC

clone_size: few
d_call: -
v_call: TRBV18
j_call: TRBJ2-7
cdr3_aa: CASSHPGQKEYF
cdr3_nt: TGTGCCAGCTCGCACCCGGGACAAAAGGAGTACTTC

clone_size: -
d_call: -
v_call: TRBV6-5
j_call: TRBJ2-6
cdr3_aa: CASSYRSSGANVLTF
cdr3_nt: TGTGCCAGCAGTTACCGGAGCTCTGGGGCCAACGTCCTGACTTTC

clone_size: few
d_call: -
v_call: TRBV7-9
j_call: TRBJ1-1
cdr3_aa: CASTLVGLTEAFF
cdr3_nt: TGTGCCAGCACCCTTGTTGGGTTGACTGAAGCTTTCTTT

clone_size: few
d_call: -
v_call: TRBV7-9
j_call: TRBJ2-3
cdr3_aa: CASSGGGTTDTQYF
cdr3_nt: TGTGCCAGCAGCGGAGGGGGCACAACAGATACGCAGTATTTT

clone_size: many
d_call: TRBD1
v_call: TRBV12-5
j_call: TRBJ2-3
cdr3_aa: CASGLGPTGKADTQYF
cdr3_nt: TGTGCTAGTGGTTTGGGACCGACAGGGAAGGCAGATACGCAGTATTTT

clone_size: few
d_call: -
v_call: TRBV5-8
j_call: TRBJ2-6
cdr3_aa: CASSLGQKSGANVLTF
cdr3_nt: TGTGCCAGCAGCTTGGGCCAGAAATCTGGGGCCAACGTCCTGACTTTC

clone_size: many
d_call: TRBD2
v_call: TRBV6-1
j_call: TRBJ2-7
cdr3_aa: CASREGTSDLKEQYF
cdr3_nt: TGTGCCAGCAGGGAAGGGACTAGCGATTTGAAAGAGCAGTACTTC

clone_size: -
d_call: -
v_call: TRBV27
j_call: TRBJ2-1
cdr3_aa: CATNQGNEQFF
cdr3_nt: TGTGCCACAAATCAGGGCAATGAGCAGTTCTTC

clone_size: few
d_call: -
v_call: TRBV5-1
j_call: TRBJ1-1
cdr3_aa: CASSLDGRADTEAFF
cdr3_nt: TGCGCCAGCAGCTTGGACGGCAGGGCGGACACTGAAGCTTTCTTT

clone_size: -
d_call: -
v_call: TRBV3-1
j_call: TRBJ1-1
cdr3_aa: CASSLQGRNTEAFF
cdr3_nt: TGTGCCAGCAGCCTCCAGGGACGCAACACTGAAGCTTTCTTT

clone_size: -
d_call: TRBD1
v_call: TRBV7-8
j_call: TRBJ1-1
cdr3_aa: CASSLGTGENTEAFF
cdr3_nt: TGTGCCAGCAGCTTAGGGACAGGGGAGAACACTGAAGCTTTCTTT

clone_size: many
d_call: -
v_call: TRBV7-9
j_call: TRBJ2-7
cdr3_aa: CASSSVSSYEQYF
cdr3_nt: TGTGCCAGCAGCTCCGTCAGCTCCTACGAGCAGTACTTC

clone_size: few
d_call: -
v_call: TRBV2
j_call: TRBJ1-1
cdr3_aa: CASINGGGGTEAFF
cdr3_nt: TGTGCCAGCATTAACGGTGGGGGTGGCACTGAAGCTTTCTTT

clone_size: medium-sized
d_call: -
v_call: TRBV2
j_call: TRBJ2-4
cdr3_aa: CASSELLAKNIQYF
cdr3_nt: TGTGCCAGCAGTGAATTGTTAGCCAAAAACATTCAGTACTTC

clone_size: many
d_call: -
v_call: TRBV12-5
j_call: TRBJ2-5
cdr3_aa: CASGLQGRVETQYF
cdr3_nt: TGTGCTAGTGGTTTGCAAGGAAGGGTAGAGACCCAGTACTTC

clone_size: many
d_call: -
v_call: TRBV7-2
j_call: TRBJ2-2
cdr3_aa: CASSPARENTGELFF
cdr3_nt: TGTGCCAGCAGCCCTGCCCGGGAAAACACCGGGGAGCTGTTTTTT

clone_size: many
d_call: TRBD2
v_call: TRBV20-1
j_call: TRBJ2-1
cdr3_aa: CSASSGRDYNEQFF
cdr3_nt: TGCAGTGCTTCTAGCGGGAGGGACTACAATGAGCAGTTCTTC

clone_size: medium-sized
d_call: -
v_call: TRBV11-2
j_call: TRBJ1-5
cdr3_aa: CASSLVDDQPQHF
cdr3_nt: TGTGCCAGCAGCTTAGTAGACGATCAGCCCCAGCATTTT

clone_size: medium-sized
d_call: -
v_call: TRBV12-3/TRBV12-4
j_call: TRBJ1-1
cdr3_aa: CASSPWVRGEAFF
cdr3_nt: TGTGCCAGCAGTCCCTGGGTCAGAGGTGAAGCTTTCTTT

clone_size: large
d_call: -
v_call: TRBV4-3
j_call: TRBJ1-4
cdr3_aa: CASSQDSPGREKLFF
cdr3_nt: TGCGCCAGCAGCCAAGACTCGCCAGGGCGTGAAAAACTGTTTTTT

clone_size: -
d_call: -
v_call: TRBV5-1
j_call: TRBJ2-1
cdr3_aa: CASSLSEGVEQFF
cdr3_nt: TGCGCCAGCAGCCTATCTGAGGGGGTTGAGCAGTTCTTC

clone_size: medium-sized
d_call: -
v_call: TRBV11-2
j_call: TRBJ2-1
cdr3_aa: CASSILRGPKNNEQFF
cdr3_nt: TGTGCCAGCAGCATCTTGAGGGGCCCTAAAAACAATGAGCAGTTCTTC